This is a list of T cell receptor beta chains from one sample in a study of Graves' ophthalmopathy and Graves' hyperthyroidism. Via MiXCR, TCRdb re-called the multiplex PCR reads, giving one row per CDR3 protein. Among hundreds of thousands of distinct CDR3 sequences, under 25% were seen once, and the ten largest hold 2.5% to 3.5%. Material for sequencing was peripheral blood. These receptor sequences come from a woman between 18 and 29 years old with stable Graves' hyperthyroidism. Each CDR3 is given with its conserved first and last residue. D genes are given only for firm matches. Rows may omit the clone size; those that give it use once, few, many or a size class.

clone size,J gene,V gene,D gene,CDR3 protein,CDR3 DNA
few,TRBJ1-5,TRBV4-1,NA,CASSQSWTAGSNQPQHF,TGCGCCAGCAGCCAAAGCTGGACGGCTGGTAGCAATCAGCCCCAGCATTTT
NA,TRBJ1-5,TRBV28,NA,CASSPDRQRQHF,TGTGCCAGCAGTCCCGACAGGCAGCGCCAGCATTTT
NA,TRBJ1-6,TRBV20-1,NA,CSARTFAGFSNSPLHF,TGCAGTGCTAGAACTTTCGCAGGGTTTTCTAATTCACCCCTCCACTTT
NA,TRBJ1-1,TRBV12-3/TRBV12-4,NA,CASIRGGGTFSEAFF,TGTGCCAGCATCCGAGGGGGAGGGACCTTTTCTGAAGCTTTCTTT
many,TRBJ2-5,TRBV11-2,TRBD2,CASSLSGRVETQYF,TGTGCCAGCAGCTTGAGCGGGAGAGTCGAGACCCAGTACTTC
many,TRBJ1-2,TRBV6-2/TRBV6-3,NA,CASSYRQGSVHGYTF,TGTGCCAGCAGTTACCGACAAGGGTCCGTGCATGGCTACACCTTC
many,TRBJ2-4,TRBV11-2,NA,CASSFGINIQYF,TGTGCCAGCAGCTTTGGTATAAACATTCAGTACTTC
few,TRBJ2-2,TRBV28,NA,CAVARGSGAGELFF,TGTGCCGTTGCAAGAGGGTCAGGAGCCGGGGAGCTGTTTTTT
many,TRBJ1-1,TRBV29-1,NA,CSGLNRVNTEAFF,TGCAGCGGTTTGAACCGGGTGAACACTGAAGCTTTCTTT
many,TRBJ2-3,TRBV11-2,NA,CASSFTSSTQYF,TGTGCCAGCAGCTTTACTAGTAGTACGCAGTATTTT
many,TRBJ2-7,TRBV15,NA,CATSSGQGPYEQYF,TGTGCCACCAGCAGTGGGCAGGGGCCCTACGAGCAGTACTTC
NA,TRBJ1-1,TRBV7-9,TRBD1,CASSSGGWGTEAFF,TGTGCCAGCAGCTCAGGGGGCTGGGGCACTGAAGCTTTCTTT
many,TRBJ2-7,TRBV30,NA,CAWTQEESGSPYEQYF,TGTGCCTGGACCCAGGAAGAGAGTGGTTCCCCCTACGAGCAGTACTTC
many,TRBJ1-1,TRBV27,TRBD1,CASRPTRDRVPRWTEAFF,TGTGCCAGCAGACCTACCCGGGACAGGGTCCCGAGATGGACTGAAGCTTTCTTT
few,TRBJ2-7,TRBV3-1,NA,CASSEDGRTYEQYF,TGTGCCAGCAGCGAAGATGGCAGGACCTACGAGCAGTACTTC
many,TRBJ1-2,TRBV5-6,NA,CASSPRTLGYGYTF,TGTGCCAGCAGCCCAAGGACCCTGGGCTATGGCTACACCTTC
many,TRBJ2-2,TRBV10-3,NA,CAITGDGTNTGELFF,TGTGCCATCACCGGCGACGGTACGAACACCGGGGAGCTGTTTTTT
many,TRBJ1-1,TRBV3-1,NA,CASSPREGEAFF,TGTGCCAGCAGCCCACGTGAGGGTGAAGCTTTCTTT
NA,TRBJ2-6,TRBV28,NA,CASSLWGGGANVLTF,TGTGCCAGCAGTTTATGGGGAGGTGGGGCCAACGTCCTGACTTTC
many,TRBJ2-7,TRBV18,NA,CASSPPGFPYEQYF,TGTGCCAGCTCACCACCCGGGTTCCCCTACGAGCAGTACTTC
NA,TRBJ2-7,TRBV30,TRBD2,CAWASGGHSYEQYF,TGTGCCTGGGCTAGCGGGGGTCATTCCTACGAGCAGTACTTC
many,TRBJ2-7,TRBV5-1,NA,CASSLPVAYEQYF,TGCGCCAGCAGCCTCCCCGTTGCTTACGAGCAGTACTTC
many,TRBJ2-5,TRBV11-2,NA,CASSLYGRDQETQYF,TGTGCCAGCAGCTTATACGGCAGGGATCAAGAGACCCAGTACTTC
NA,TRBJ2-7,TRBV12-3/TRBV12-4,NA,CASSQLGGEQYF,TGTGCCAGCAGTCAACTTGGTGGCGAGCAGTACTTC